The 28 T cell receptor beta chains in this list originate from one sample, sequenced in a study of T cell responses to AZD1222 COVID-19 vaccine (dated by TCRdb to 2020 to 2022). The time point label corresponds to: baseline before first vaccination. Receptor libraries were prepared by the immunoSEQ multiplex PCR assay. Entries here come from immuneACCESS through TCRdb and include only in-frame sequences with V and J called. Some clones fail to appear in such tables; in the studies checked, an unresolved V gene covers under half of the shortfall, and the cause of the remainder is unknown. Here the sample has 55,000 to 90,000 clones; around 83% occur a single time. The ten most abundant clones make up over 7.5% of the sample. The sample was peripheral blood, taken on day 0 of AZD1222 vaccination. These receptors came from an adult in good health.

The chain carries TRBV10-3 and TRBJ1-1; 8 positions match TRBD1. CDR1 ENHRY and CDR2 SYGVKD come from the germline V gene. CDR3 length equals 14 residues. J gave up 2 bases and V 2 bases, and 1 base lay outside the gene matches. The CDR3 nucleotides are TGTGCCATCAGTGAGGGACAGGGAAACACTGAAGCTTTCTTT. Encoded protein: CAISEGQGNTEAFF.

The chain links TRBV5-6 to TRBJ1-1; no firm D call. This CDR3 has 10 residues. Germline values: CDR1 SGHDT, CDR2 YYEEEE. The V end was cut by 10 bases, the J end by 4 bases, with 8 bases between. CDR3 coding DNA: TGTGCCGGGGATAGCACTGAAGCTTTCTTT. Its protein is CAGDSTEAFF.

This chain joins TRBV7-2 and TRBJ1-4; the D is unclear. The length of the CDR3 is 15 residues. Germline CDR1 and CDR2: SGHTA and FQGNSA. The germline V and J ends were trimmed by 4 bases and 4 bases, with 13 bases remaining between them. Here the CDR3 DNA reads TGTGCCAGCAGCTGGGCAGGAGCAGATAATGAAAAACTGTTTTTT. This sequence encodes CASSWAGADNEKLFF.

The chain carries TRBV2 and TRBJ1-4; D uncertain. V lost 6 bases and J lost 8, with 4 bases in between. This CDR3 region has 10 residues. The V gene's germline CDR1 is SNHLY and CDR2 FYNNEI. In nucleotides, the CDR3 is TGTGCCAGCAGAGTAGAAAAACTGTTTTTT. Translation gives CASRVEKLFF.

The chain recombines TRBV10-1 with TRBJ1-5; TRBD1 might be the D (6 bases). CDR1 and CDR2 from the germline V gene are WNHNN and SYGVQD (reference sequence). The V gene lost 8 bases and the J gene lost 4 bases, with 12 bases spanning the gap. The CDR3 covers 13 residues. CDR3 sequence (DNA): TGCGCCAGCTCGGACAGCATGAATCAGCCCCAGCATTTT. Its protein product is CASSDSMNQPQHF.

The rearrangement links TRBV18 to TRBJ1-3, with TRBD1 as a possible D gene (5 bases). This CDR3 has 16 residues. Germline CDR1 KGHSH, CDR2 LQKENI. Trimming stripped 3 bases from V and 0 bases from J, with 12 bases between. The CDR3 nucleotides read TGTGCCAGCTCACCCCGCGCGGGGCCCTCTGGAAACACCATATATTTT. Translated: CASSPRAGPSGNTIYF.

The V call is TRBV30, the J call TRBJ2-7, with D possibly matching TRBD2 (7 bases). CDR3 length equals 12 residues. CDR1 and CDR2 from the germline V gene are GTSNPN and SVGIG (reference sequence). V was trimmed by 8 bases and J by 2 bases, leaving 13 bases between them. CDR3 residues: CAGGGGPYEQYF. The DNA for the CDR3 is TGTGCCGGGGGAGGGGGGCCCTACGAGCAGTACTTC. The variable domain in full, with the rest retrieved from reference TRBV30 and TRBJ2-7, is SQTIHQWPATLVQPVGSPLSLECTVEGTSNPNLYWYRQAAGRGLQLLFYSVGIGQISSEVPQNLSASRPQDRQFILSSKKLLLSDSGFYLCAGGGGPYEQYFGPGTRLTVT.

This clone has more than one count but fewer than ten. The chain joins TRBV7-3 to TRBJ1-1; 8 bases match TRBD1. This CDR3 is built from 13 residues. Germline V CDR1 and CDR2: SGHTA, FQGTGA. J lost 4 bases, V lost 4 bases, and 2 bases had no gene match. Here the CDR3 DNA reads TGTGCCAGCAGCTCCGGGACAGGCACTGAAGCTTTCTTT. Translating it yields CASSSGTGTEAFF.

The chain couples TRBV27 to TRBJ2-2; 11 bases map to TRBD1. The V gene's germline CDR1 is MNHEY and CDR2 SMNVEV (reference sequence). CDR3 length: 14 residues. Unmatched junction bases numbered 2, after V lost 5 bases and J lost 6 bases. The CDR3: CASSMGQGAGELFF. In nucleotides, the CDR3 is TGTGCCAGCAGTATGGGACAGGGGGCCGGGGAGCTGTTTTTT.

This chain connects TRBV9 to TRBJ2-7; D remains ambiguous. Trimming shortened V by 0 bases and J by 4 bases, and 14 bases separated the two germline ends. From germline, CDR1 is SGDLS and CDR2 YYNGEE. The CDR3 spans 15 residues. CDR3 sequence: CASSVGPGLGYEQYF. In nucleotides, the CDR3 is TGTGCCAGCAGCGTAGGACCCGGGTTGGGGTACGAGCAGTACTTC.

The CDR3 loop is CASSQGGQRPNYGYTF. CDR3 coding DNA: TGTGCCAGCAGCCAAGGGGGACAGAGGCCTAACTATGGCTACACCTTC. V usage is TRBV3-1 (or the pseudogene TRBV3-2) and J usage is TRBJ1-2; 7 nucleotides line up with TRBD1. The CDR3 loop spans 16 amino acids. V trimming: 1 base; J trimming: 0 bases; junction bases outside the gene matches: 5. Germline CDR1 reads LGHDT; CDR2 reads YNNKEL (reference sequence).

V is TRBV4-3 and J is TRBJ1-3; 9 positions match TRBD1. Unmatched junction bases numbered 7, after V lost 3 bases and J lost 7 bases. Germline loops: CDR1 LGHNA, CDR2 YSLEER. This CDR3 region has 15 residues. The chain's CDR3 is CASSQGTGIGNTIYF. CDR3 sequence (DNA): TGCGCCAGCAGCCAGGGGACAGGGATAGGGAACACCATATATTTT.

The CDR3 coding sequence is TGTGCCACGCGGACCAGAACACCCCTCCACTTT. This translates into CATRTRTPLHF. The V call is TRBV28, the J call TRBJ1-6; D not resolved. Germline loops: CDR1 MDHEN, CDR2 SYDVKM. There are 11 residues in the CDR3. V lost 10 bases, J lost 11 bases, and 12 bases lay in between.

This clone has just one count. J is TRBJ2-1 and V is TRBV19, with D hard to call. CDR1 and CDR2 from the germline V gene are LNHDA and SQIVND (reference sequence). Trimming removed 7 bases at V and 5 bases at J, with 9 bases between. The CDR3 spans 12 residues. CDR3 DNA: TGTGCCAGTACAGGAGAAAACAATGAGCAGTTCTTC. Its translation is CASTGENNEQFF.

This clone appeared a few times. V and J are TRBV3-1 (or the pseudogene TRBV3-2) and TRBJ2-7; TRBD1 agrees at 9 bases. The CDR3 spans 14 residues. Germline V CDR1 and CDR2: LGHDT, YNNKEL (reference sequence). V shed 4 bases and J 4 bases; nucleotides not matched to a gene: 5. The CDR3 here is CASSRGQGFYEQYF. The CDR3 nucleotides are TGTGCCAGCAGCCGGGGACAGGGTTTTTACGAGCAGTACTTC.

The V gene is TRBV6-6, the J gene TRBJ1-3; D call uncertain. The CDR3 contains 12 residues. V was shortened by 0 bases and J by 7 bases, with 4 bases between the two germline ends. Per germline, CDR1 MNHNY and CDR2 SVGAGI (reference sequence). DNA of the CDR3: TGTGCCAGCAGTTACTCAGGGAACACCATATATTTT. Protein product: CASSYSGNTIYF.

This clone was counted only a few times. The CDR3 loop is CASSFLRATVGIFNYGYTF. As DNA, the CDR3 is TGTGCCAGCAGTTTTCTTAGGGCGACAGTCGGGATCTTTAACTATGGCTACACCTTC. The chain has TRBV28 and TRBJ1-2, with D perhaps matching TRBD1 (5 bases). V lost 3 bases, J lost 1 base, and 24 bases lay in between. The CDR3 totals 19 residues. The germline V gene encodes CDR1 MDHEN and CDR2 SYDVKM.

The rearrangement links TRBV10-2 to TRBJ1-1, with 7 bases that match TRBD1. CDR1 is WSHSY, CDR2 SAAADI, per germline. The CDR3 loop spans 14 amino acids. V lost 2 bases and J lost 4; bases outside the gene matches: 4. CDR3 protein: CASSEPGGGTEAFF. The CDR3 DNA sequence: TGCGCCAGCAGTGAGCCAGGGGGGGGCACTGAAGCTTTCTTT.

The CDR3 here is CASSLAGHNEQFF. In DNA, the CDR3 is TGTGCCAGCAGCTTAGCGGGTCACAATGAGCAGTTCTTC. The gene calls are TRBV11-3 and TRBJ2-1; no clear D gene. This CDR3 is 13 amino acids long. Germline lookup yields CDR1 SGHNT and CDR2 YENEEA. V lost 1 base and J lost 5, with 6 bases in between.

V and J are TRBV7-2 and TRBJ1-6; 10 nucleotides align to TRBD1. Germline V lookup: CDR1 SGHTA, CDR2 FQGNSA. Trimming removed 5 bases from V and 10 bases from J; junction bases left unmatched: 8. This CDR3 has 15 amino acids. CDR3 region: CASSRQGARGSPLHF. The CDR3, as DNA: TGTGCCAGCAGCAGACAGGGGGCTAGGGGATCACCCCTCCACTTT.

The rearrangement links TRBV5-4 to TRBJ1-2, with D unresolved. V was shortened by 3 bases and J by 4 bases, with 10 bases between the two germline ends. The V gene's germline CDR1 is SGHNT and CDR2 YYREEE (reference sequence). This CDR3 region has 13 residues. The CDR3 reads CASSSQALYGYTF. The CDR3 DNA follows: TGTGCCAGCAGCTCCCAGGCTCTCTATGGCTACACCTTC.

This chain joins TRBV5-1 and TRBJ2-5; 9 bases map to TRBD2. V was clipped by 4 bases and J by 2 bases; unmatched bases: 6. Germline V CDR1 and CDR2: SGHRS, YFSETQ. The CDR3 sequence is 15 residues long. The CDR3 DNA reads TGCGCCAGCAGCCTGAGCGCGGGGGGGCAAGAGACCCAGTACTTC. It yields the protein CASSLSAGGQETQYF.

V and J are TRBV5-1 and TRBJ1-4; tentative D call: TRBD1 (5 bases). Trimming left V 2 bases short and J 8 bases short, with 16 bases between. Germline values: CDR1 SGHRS, CDR2 YFSETQ. The CDR3 length is 15 residues. CDR3 sequence (DNA): TGCGCCAGCAGCTTCGGTTCGACAGACGGCGAAAAACTGTTTTTT. Translated, it gives CASSFGSTDGEKLFF.

This clone was detected once. V and J are TRBV7-3 and TRBJ1-6; D not certain. Trimming took off 4 bases at V and 9 bases at J, with 10 bases between the two ends. The CDR3 has 13 amino acids. Looked up from germline, CDR1 is SGHTA and CDR2 is FQGTGA. CDR3 nucleotides: TGTGCCAGCAGCTCCTATAGAGGTTCACCCCTCCACTTT. It translates to CASSSYRGSPLHF.

The chain uses TRBV7-9 and TRBJ1-1; tentative D call: TRBD1 (5 bases). Germline V lookup: CDR1 SEHNR, CDR2 FQNEAQ (reference sequence). Trimming took 2 bases from V and 4 from J, leaving 14 bases between them. The CDR3 sequence is 15 residues long. CDR3 region: CASSLHSAGGTEAFF. Here the CDR3 DNA reads TGTGCCAGCAGCTTACACTCCGCGGGGGGCACTGAAGCTTTCTTT.

This rearrangement joins TRBV2 to TRBJ2-4, with 7 nucleotides matching TRBD1. Per germline, CDR1 SNHLY and CDR2 FYNNEI. V dropped 7 bases and J dropped 2; count of bases not matched to a gene: 5. The CDR3 has 14 amino acids. CDR3 region: CASTMTGTKNIQYF. The CDR3 DNA is TGTGCCAGCACCATGACAGGGACCAAAAACATTCAGTACTTC. Filled out from reference TRBV2 and TRBJ2-4, the complete variable domain reads EPEVTQTPSHQVTQMGQEVILRCVPISNHLYFYWYRQILGQKVEFLVSFYNNEISEKSEIFDDQFSVERPDGSNFTLKIRSTKLEDSAMYFCASTMTGTKNIQYFGAGTRLSVL.

This chain uses TRBV28 with TRBJ1-3; possible D gene TRBD1, 5 bases. Germline V CDR1 and CDR2: MDHEN, SYDVKM. Trimming left V 8 bases short and J 0 bases short, with 11 bases between. This CDR3 comprises 14 residues. The CDR3 reads CASGGGSSGNTIYF. The CDR3 bases are TGTGCCAGCGGGGGGGGGAGCTCTGGAAACACCATATATTTT.

This clone was seen a few times. The V and J genes are TRBV7-2 and TRBJ2-5, with a weak D call TRBD2 (6 bases). Trimming stripped 5 bases from V and 3 bases from J, with 22 bases between. The CDR3 contains 17 residues. Germline V lookup: CDR1 SGHTA, CDR2 FQGNSA. The CDR3 protein is CASSPGANLEGEETQYF. In DNA form, the CDR3 reads TGTGCCAGCAGCCCTGGGGCCAACTTGGAGGGCGAAGAGACCCAGTACTTC.